This passage covers 9 T cell receptor beta chains from one sample sequenced in a study of T cells in localized non-small cell lung cancer. Some clones are missing from TCRdb's copy, which holds only in-frame ones; the method was immunoSEQ multiplex PCR. This sample has over 30,000 clones, with 80% to 90% found just once. Specimen: peripheral blood mononuclear cells, collected before any cancer treatment. Receptors were obtained from a male donor older than 55 with stage II lung adenocarcinoma.

This clone was seen a few times. This rearrangement joins TRBV5-4 to TRBJ2-7, with a tentative D call TRBD1 (5 bases). CDR1 SGHNT and CDR2 YYREEE come from the germline V gene (reference sequence). The CDR3 contains 12 residues. The V and J ends lost 2 bases and 3 bases respectively, with 6 bases between them. The CDR3 spells CASSLTGYEQYF. The CDR3, as DNA: TGTGCCAGCAGCTTAACAGGCTACGAGCAGTACTTC.

This clone has a handful of counts. The chain couples TRBV6-1 to TRBJ1-4; perhaps TRBD1 as D (5 bases). The CDR3 has 14 amino acids. In germline, CDR1 is MNHNS, CDR2 SASEGT. Deletions cut 5 bases from V and 5 bases from J, with 12 bases between. The CDR3 reads CASSTRGRNEKLFF. CDR3 in DNA: TGTGCCAGCAGTACTAGGGGCAGGAATGAAAAACTGTTTTTT.

This chain uses TRBV6-5 with TRBJ2-1, with D possibly TRBD1 on 7 matching bases. Germline loops: CDR1 MNHEY, CDR2 SVGAGI. The CDR3 extends over 14 amino acids. Trimming removed 5 bases at V and 6 bases at J, with 14 bases between. The CDR3 DNA sequence: TGTGCCAGCAGTACAGGGGTGGGGGGCAATGAGCAGTTCTTC. Its translation is CASSTGVGGNEQFF.

V usage is TRBV19 and J usage is TRBJ1-5; 12 nucleotides line up with TRBD1. V gave up 6 bases and J gave up 6 bases; unmatched junction bases: 3. Germline CDR1 and CDR2: LNHDA and SQIVND (reference sequence). CDR3 length: 14 amino acids. The CDR3 here is CASSRDRGPQPQHF. CDR3 nucleotide sequence: TGTGCCAGTAGCCGGGACAGGGGGCCTCAGCCCCAGCATTTT.

The chain couples TRBV6-5 to TRBJ2-3, with D possibly being TRBD2 (6 bases). Trimming cost V 0 bases and J 2 bases, with 12 bases left between them. In germline, CDR1 is MNHEY, CDR2 SVGAGI. The CDR3 covers 16 residues. CDR3 coding DNA: TGTGCCAGCAGTTACTCGAGAGCGGGCCCCACAGATACGCAGTATTTT. Amino acid sequence: CASSYSRAGPTDTQYF.

The chain carries TRBV4-2 and TRBJ2-5; 7 bases line up with TRBD1. The CDR3 is made up of 17 amino acids. The J segment lost 5 bases and the V segment lost 4 bases, leaving 16 bases of the junction unmatched. Germline CDR1 and CDR2: LGHNA and YNFKEQ. CDR3 sequence reads: CASSPFTSTGVGETQYF. The CDR3 coding sequence is TGTGCCAGCAGCCCCTTTACCTCTACAGGGGTCGGGGAGACCCAGTACTTC.

V usage is TRBV12-5 and J usage is TRBJ1-5, with TRBD1 as a possible D gene (5 bases). Trimming removed 6 bases at V and 3 bases at J, with 18 bases between. Germline CDR1 is LGHNT and CDR2 is FRNRAP. The CDR3 is made up of 16 amino acids. The chain's CDR3 is CASGSGGGSYNQPQHF. The DNA for the CDR3 is TGTGCTAGTGGCTCCGGGGGGGGGTCTTACAATCAGCCCCAGCATTTT.

The chain has TRBV12-5 and TRBJ2-1; TRBD2 agrees at 11 bases. Trimming removed 5 bases from V and 10 bases from J; junction bases left unmatched: 10. The germline V gene has CDR1 LGHNT and CDR2 FRNRAP. The length of the CDR3 is 15 residues. Here the CDR3 reads CASGRLAGSFGEQFF. CDR3 DNA: TGTGCTAGTGGTCGACTAGCGGGGTCTTTTGGCGAGCAGTTCTTC.

The chain employs TRBV6-5 and TRBJ2-3, with 9 bases fitting TRBD1. The CDR3 is 12 amino acids. In germline, CDR1 is MNHEY, CDR2 SVGAGI. CDR3 protein: CVSASGTGLEYF. CDR3 sequence (DNA): TGTGTCAGTGCCTCCGGGACAGGGCTTGAGTATTTT.